This passage covers 18 T cell receptor beta chains from one sample sequenced in a study of post-analysis software for immune sequencing data. Regarding the study as a whole: Comparison of patients with controls showed five TRBV segments more frequent in patients, TRBV5-6, TRBV5-1 and TRBV20-1 among them.

TCR beta libraries were prepared from cDNA with unique molecular identifiers. Using its own MiXCR run on the PCR reads, TCRdb lists one record per CDR3 protein. The repertoire consists of some 890,000 distinct CDR3 sequences, with about 53% occurring once and the leading ten covering approximately 4.2%. These receptors' targets are unknown. The sequencing sample was made of blood. Receptors originate from a girl aged 10-17 years with multiple sclerosis.

This chain connects TRBV20-1 to TRBJ2-7, with TRBD2 identical over 10 bases. The CDR3 runs to 14 residues. Per the germline V gene, CDR1 is DFQATT and CDR2 is SNEGSKA (reference sequence). J was trimmed by 6 bases and V by 1 base; bases with no gene match: 6. In DNA, the CDR3 is TGCAGTGCTAGAGTTCAGCGGGAGGGGGGCGAGCAGTACTTC. It yields the protein CSARVQREGGEQYF.

This clonotype appeared a few times. The chain employs TRBV7-9 and TRBJ2-7; 8 nucleotides align to TRBD1. Germline V CDR1 and CDR2: SEHNR, FQNEAQ (reference sequence). This CDR3 contains 16 residues. J was trimmed by 6 bases and V by 4 bases; bases with no gene match: 14. The DNA for the CDR3 is TGTGCCAGCAGCTCCCACCGTGGGACAGGCCCCTCCGAGCAGTACTTC. This gives the protein CASSSHRGTGPSEQYF.

This chain links TRBV5-8 with TRBJ2-1; the match to TRBD2 covers 9 bases. This CDR3 spans 18 amino acids. Losses at the gene ends were 0 bases for V and 4 bases for J; bases not matched to a gene: 11. Germline-derived CDR1 and CDR2 are SGHTS and YDEGEE. The CDR3 spells CASSLVLLAGNLYNEQFF. The CDR3, as DNA: TGTGCCAGCAGCTTGGTTTTGCTAGCGGGAAATCTATACAATGAGCAGTTCTTC.

This clonotype was seen only a few times. The chain couples TRBV7-9 to TRBJ2-3; tentatively, D is TRBD1 (5 bases). V gave up 3 bases and J gave up 6 bases, with 13 bases separating them. CDR3 size: 14 residues. Germline V lookup: CDR1 SEHNR, CDR2 FQNEAQ (reference sequence). This chain's CDR3 is CASSLVGPGDTQYF. The CDR3 DNA reads TGTGCCAGCAGCTTGGTGGGGCCCGGTGATACGCAGTATTTT.

The V gene is TRBV3-1, the J gene TRBJ2-7, with D maybe TRBD2 (5 bases). The germline gives CDR1 LGHDT, CDR2 YNNKEL (reference sequence). The CDR3 length is 18 residues. Trimming removed 0 bases from V and 10 bases from J, with 28 bases in between. The CDR3: CASSQESGPSFTTLDQYF. The CDR3 DNA reads TGTGCCAGCAGCCAAGAATCAGGCCCTAGCTTTACCACCCTCGATCAGTACTTC.

This chain connects TRBV2 to TRBJ2-7; tentative D call: TRBD1 (7 bases). The end of the DNA is better explained by TRBJ2-5, so the J call may be wrong. CDR1 and CDR2 (germline): SNHLY, FYNNEI. CDR3 length equals 14 residues. CDR3 protein: CASSGNRGGQTQYF. DNA of the CDR3: TGTGCCAGCAGTGGGAACAGGGGAGGACAGACCCAGTACTTC.

V usage is TRBV2 and J usage is TRBJ2-3, with TRBD2 identical over 11 bases. CDR3 size: 16 residues. Looked up from germline, CDR1 is SNHLY and CDR2 is FYNNEI. V was pared by 6 bases and J by 2 bases, with 7 bases of the junction left unmatched. The CDR3 sequence: CASRKLAGEFTDTQYF. In DNA, the CDR3 is TGTGCCAGCAGAAAACTAGCGGGAGAGTTCACAGATACGCAGTATTTT. Using reference TRBV2 and TRBJ2-3 for the parts outside the CDR3, the full variable domain is EPEVTQTPSHQVTQMGQEVILRCVPISNHLYFYWYRQILGQKVEFLVSFYNNEISEKSEIFDDQFSVERPDGSNFTLKIRSTKLEDSAMYFCASRKLAGEFTDTQYFGPGTRLTVL.

There are a few counts of this clonotype. The rearrangement links TRBV12-3 or TRBV12-4 to TRBJ2-3; D possibly corresponds to TRBD2 (6 bases). V lost 6 bases to trimming and J lost 6 bases, with 25 bases between them. This CDR3 has 17 amino acids. The CDR3 DNA is TGTGCCAGCAGACTAGGGGCTCTAGCGAGAGGGAGTGATACGCAGTATTTT. This codes for CASRLGALARGSDTQYF.

A few counts support this clonotype. V is TRBV7-2 and J is TRBJ2-1; TRBD2 matches at 11 bases. The germline V gene encodes CDR1 SGHTA and CDR2 FQGNSA. CDR3 length: 17 amino acids. V lost 4 bases, J lost 4 bases, and 9 bases stayed unmatched. CDR3: CASSSPLAGGLYNEQFF. CDR3 DNA sequence: TGTGCCAGCAGCTCCCCCCTAGCGGGAGGACTATACAATGAGCAGTTCTTC.

This clonotype was found a few times. The rearrangement uses TRBV6-5 and TRBJ1-1; D remains unclear. In germline, CDR1 is MNHEY, CDR2 SVGAGI. V shed 2 bases and J shed 3 bases, with 22 bases lying between them. The CDR3 contains 18 residues. The CDR3 region has the DNA TGTGCCAGCAGTTACCCTCAGGCAGTGGGGTCTGGGGACACTGAAGCTTTCTTT. It yields the protein CASSYPQAVGSGDTEAFF.

This rearrangement joins TRBV13 to TRBJ2-7; D is ambiguous. The germline V gene has CDR1 PRHDT and CDR2 FYEKMQ (reference sequence). The CDR3 is 12 amino acids. Trimming removed 4 bases from V and 5 bases from J, with 9 bases in between. The CDR3 sequence: CASSSQLNEQYF. Written as DNA, the CDR3 is TGTGCCAGCAGCTCTCAACTCAACGAGCAGTACTTC.

The chain employs TRBV2 and TRBJ2-3; TRBD1 is a possible D gene (5 bases). Germline assignment: CDR1 SNHLY and CDR2 FYNNEI. V lost 8 bases and J lost 0, with 9 bases in between. This CDR3 is built from 13 residues. CDR3 in amino acids: CASGAQSTDTQYF. The CDR3 coding sequence is TGTGCCAGCGGGGCACAAAGCACAGATACGCAGTATTTT.

This clonotype was counted only a few times. This chain uses TRBV20-1 with TRBJ2-1; 8 bases line up with TRBD1. This CDR3 has 12 amino acids. Germline V lookup: CDR1 DFQATT, CDR2 SNEGSKA (reference sequence). V shed 5 bases, J shed 6 bases, and the junction held 3 bases outside the gene matches. The CDR3 coding sequence is TGCAGTGCTCCGGACAGGGCCAATGAGCAGTTCTTC. This sequence encodes CSAPDRANEQFF.

The chain recombines TRBV6-6 with TRBJ2-7, with 8 positions matching TRBD1. Trimming cost V 4 bases and J 1 base; bases outside gene matches: 9. Germline CDR1 reads MNHNY; CDR2 reads SVGAGI (reference sequence). The CDR3 has 16 residues. The CDR3 DNA reads TGTGCCAGCAGTTCCCACCAGGGGGCTTCGTCCTACGAGCAGTACTTC. Its protein product is CASSSHQGASSYEQYF.

This clonotype turned up a few times. The V call is TRBV6-1, the J call TRBJ2-4; TRBD2 agrees at 7 bases. The CDR3 sequence is 15 residues long. The germline gives CDR1 MNHNS, CDR2 SASEGT. V lost 4 bases, J lost 0 bases, and 3 bases stayed unmatched. The DNA of the CDR3 is TGTGCCAGCAGTGTCGGGGGGATAGCCAAAAACATTCAGTACTTC. Translation gives CASSVGGIAKNIQYF.

This clonotype has just a few counts. This rearrangement joins TRBV5-5 to TRBJ2-3; no clear D gene. Per germline, CDR1 SGHKS and CDR2 YYEKEE (reference sequence). Deletions cut 6 bases from V and 3 bases from J, with 5 bases between. The CDR3 is 11 amino acids. In nucleotides, the CDR3 is TGTGCCAGCACCAATACAGATACGCAGTATTTT. Translating it yields CASTNTDTQYF.

The sample holds one count of this clonotype. V usage is TRBV3-1 and J usage is TRBJ2-1, with 7 bases matching TRBD1. This CDR3 contains 16 residues. Germline assignment: CDR1 LGHDT and CDR2 YNNKEL (reference sequence). Germline trimming cut 4 bases from V and 8 bases from J; bases unmatched to any gene: 14. This chain's CDR3 is CASSRFAVTGRDEQFF. The CDR3 DNA follows: TGTGCCAGCAGCCGATTCGCCGTGACAGGGAGAGATGAGCAGTTCTTC.

This clonotype was recorded once. V and J are TRBV12-3 or TRBV12-4 and TRBJ2-1, with D hard to call. The CDR3 runs 15 residues. V was shortened by 10 bases and J by 0 bases, with 16 bases between the two germline ends. The CDR3 DNA reads as TGTGCCACCAGAATCGCGACAAGCTCCTACAATGAGCAGTTCTTC. It specifies CATRIATSSYNEQFF.